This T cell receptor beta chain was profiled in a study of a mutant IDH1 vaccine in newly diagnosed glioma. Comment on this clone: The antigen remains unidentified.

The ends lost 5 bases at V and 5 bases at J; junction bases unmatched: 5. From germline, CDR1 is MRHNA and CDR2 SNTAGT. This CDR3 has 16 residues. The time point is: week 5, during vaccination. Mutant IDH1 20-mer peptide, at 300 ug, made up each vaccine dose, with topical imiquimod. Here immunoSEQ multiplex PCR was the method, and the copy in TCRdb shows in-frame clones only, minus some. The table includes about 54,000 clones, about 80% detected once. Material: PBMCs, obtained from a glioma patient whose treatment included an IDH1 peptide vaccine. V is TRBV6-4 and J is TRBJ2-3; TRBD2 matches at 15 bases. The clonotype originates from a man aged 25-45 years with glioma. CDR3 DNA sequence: TGTGCCAGCAGTCGGACTAGCGGGGGGGCCTTAGATACGCAGTATTTT. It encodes CASSRTSGGALDTQYF.